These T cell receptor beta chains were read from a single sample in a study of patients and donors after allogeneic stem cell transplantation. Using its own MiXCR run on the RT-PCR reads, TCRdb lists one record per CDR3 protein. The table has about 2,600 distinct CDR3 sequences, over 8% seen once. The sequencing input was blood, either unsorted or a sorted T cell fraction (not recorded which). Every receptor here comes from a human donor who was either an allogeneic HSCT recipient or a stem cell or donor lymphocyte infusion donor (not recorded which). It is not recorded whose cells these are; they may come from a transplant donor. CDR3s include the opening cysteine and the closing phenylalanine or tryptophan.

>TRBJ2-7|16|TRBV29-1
CSVVGLAGVRSYEQYF
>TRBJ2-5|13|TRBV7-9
CATLPQGKETQYF
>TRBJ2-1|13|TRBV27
CASSGTWDNEQFF
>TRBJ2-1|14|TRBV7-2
CASGVGGRYNEQFF
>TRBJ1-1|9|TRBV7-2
CASGTEAFF
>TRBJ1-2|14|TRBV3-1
CASSLWDRGYGYTF
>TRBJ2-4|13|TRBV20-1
CSAGGLAKNIQYF
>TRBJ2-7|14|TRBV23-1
CASSHYRDWDEQYF
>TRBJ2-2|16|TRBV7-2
CASSLQGLKNTGELFF
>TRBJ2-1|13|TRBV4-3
CASSLNREGEQFF
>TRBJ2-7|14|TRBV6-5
CASRVGTPAGEQYF
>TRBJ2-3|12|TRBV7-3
CASSFGSDTQYF
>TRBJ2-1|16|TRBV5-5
CASSLVYKVEYNEQFF
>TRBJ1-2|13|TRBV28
CASSLLTGYGYTF
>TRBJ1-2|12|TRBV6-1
CASRRYREGYTF
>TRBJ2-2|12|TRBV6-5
CASRPQTGELFF
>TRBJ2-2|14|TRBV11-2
CASSARFRTGELFF
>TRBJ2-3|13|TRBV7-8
CASSQRGPDTQYF
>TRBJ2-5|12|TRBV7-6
CASSPDWETQYF
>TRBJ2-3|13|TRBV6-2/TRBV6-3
CASSYSAVDTQYF
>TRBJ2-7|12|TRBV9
CASSVEYGEQYF
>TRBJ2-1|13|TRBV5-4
CASSPPAYNEQFF
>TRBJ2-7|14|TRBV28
CASSGTGGSYEQYF
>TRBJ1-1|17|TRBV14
CASSQQPQGAMNTEAFF
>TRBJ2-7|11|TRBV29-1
CSVVVEVEQYF
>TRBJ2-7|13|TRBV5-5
CASSFDGYYEQYF
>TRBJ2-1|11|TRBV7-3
CASSKDVEQFF
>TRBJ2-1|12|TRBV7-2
CASSASGREQFF
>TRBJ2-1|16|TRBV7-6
CASSLVPSGSYNEQFF
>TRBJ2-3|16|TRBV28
CASSPGTSGSTDTQYF
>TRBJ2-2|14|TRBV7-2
CASSRGQETGELFF
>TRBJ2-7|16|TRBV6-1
CASRASGADSFYEQYF
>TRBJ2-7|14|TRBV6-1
CASRSLGQLYEQYF
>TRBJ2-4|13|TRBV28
CASSLRGSTIQYF
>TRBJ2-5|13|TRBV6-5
CASSYGTWETQYF
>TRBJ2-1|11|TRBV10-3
CAISEDDEQFF
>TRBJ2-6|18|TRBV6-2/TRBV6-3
CASTAGSSRYSGANVLTF
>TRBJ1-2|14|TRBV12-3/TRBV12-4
CASSQDRGKRGYTF
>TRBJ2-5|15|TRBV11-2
CASSPGAPRGETQYF
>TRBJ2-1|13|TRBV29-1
CSASGTSVYEQFF
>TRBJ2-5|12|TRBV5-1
CASSLGAETQYF
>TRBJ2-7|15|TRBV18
CASRSGTTTSYEQYF
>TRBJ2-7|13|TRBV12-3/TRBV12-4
CASSWKRFYEQYF
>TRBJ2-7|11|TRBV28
CASHGGYEQYF